One and the same sample provided the 31 T cell receptor beta chains below, sequenced in a study of blood T cell repertoires in COVID-19. Profiling relied on immunoSEQ multiplex PCR, and the TCRdb table lists in-frame clones only, not all of them. The top ten hold 0.76% of the sample, which has about 200,000 clones, 94% seen once. Material: peripheral blood. These receptors came from a man under 40 with COVID-19, enrolled during active disease.

This clone was detected only once. The chain recombines TRBV30 with TRBJ2-7; D is unclear. With 8 bases removed from V and 0 bases from J, the gap between germline ends came to 20 bases. From germline, CDR1 is GTSNPN and CDR2 SVGIG (reference sequence). CDR3 length equals 15 residues. As DNA, the CDR3 is TGTGCCGGGAACTTTTACCCACTAAGCTCCTACGAGCAGTACTTC. Protein: CAGNFYPLSSYEQYF.

This chain links TRBV2 with TRBJ1-2; 8 bases agree with TRBD1. Germline lookup yields CDR1 SNHLY and CDR2 FYNNEI. V lost 7 bases, J lost 7 bases, and 8 bases stayed unmatched. The CDR3 contains 13 residues. CDR3 residues: CASNPGQVGGYTF. The CDR3 coding sequence is TGTGCCAGCAACCCGGGACAGGTTGGTGGCTACACCTTC.

The rearrangement uses TRBV10-1 and TRBJ1-3; possibly TRBD1 for D (6 bases). The germline V gene has CDR1 WNHNN and CDR2 SYGVQD (reference sequence). V lost 3 bases, J lost 4 bases, and 10 bases lay in between. The CDR3 has 14 amino acids. The chain's CDR3 is CASSEFDRGNTIYF. In DNA form, the CDR3 reads TGCGCCAGCAGTGAATTCGACAGGGGAAACACCATATATTTT.

This chain links TRBV5-4 with TRBJ2-3; 9 bases match TRBD2. The CDR3 spans 13 residues. The V and J ends lost 4 bases and 14 bases, in that order; junction bases with no gene match: 11. Germline V gives CDR1 SGHNT, CDR2 YYREEE (reference sequence). CDR3 region: CASSPSAGGLLYF. CDR3 DNA sequence: TGTGCCAGCAGCCCGTCCGCGGGGGGGCTGTTGTATTTT.

V is TRBV7-7 and J is TRBJ2-7; TRBD1 agrees at 9 bases. The CDR3 is 13 amino acids. V was clipped by 1 base and J by 6 bases; unmatched bases: 1. CDR1 and CDR2 (germline): SSHAT, FNYEAQ (reference sequence). CDR3 region: CASSLDRGREQYF. The CDR3 region has the DNA TGTGCCAGCAGCTTAGACAGGGGGCGCGAGCAGTACTTC. The full variable domain, in which reference TRBV7-7 and TRBJ2-7 provide the parts outside the CDR3, is GAGVSQSPRYKVTKRGQDVTLRCDPISSHATLYWYQQALGQGPEFLTYFNYEAQPDKSGLPSDRFSAERPEGSISTLTIQRTEQRDSAMYRCASSLDRGREQYFGPGTRLTVT.

This clone was counted a single time. The V gene is TRBV10-3, the J gene TRBJ1-2; the D gene is possibly TRBD1 (5 bases). The germline V gene encodes CDR1 ENHRY and CDR2 SYGVKD. The length of the CDR3 is 14 residues. V gave up 7 bases and J gave up 4 bases, with 16 bases separating them. CDR3 bases: TGTGCCATCAACGGCGGGGGGTTGTCCTATGGCTACACCTTC. The encoded protein is CAINGGGLSYGYTF.

The chain couples TRBV5-6 to TRBJ2-3, with unresolved D. CDR1 and CDR2 from the germline V gene are SGHDT and YYEEEE. The V end lost 0 bases, the J end lost 0 bases, and 5 bases lay between the germline ends. This CDR3 spans 14 amino acids. In DNA, the CDR3 is TGTGCCAGCAGCTTGGTCCCAAGCACAGATACGCAGTATTTT. Encoded protein: CASSLVPSTDTQYF.

The chain has TRBV24-1 and TRBJ2-1, with 7 bases identical to TRBD1. Germline V gene data show CDR1 as KGHDR and CDR2 as SFDVKD. This CDR3 is built from 14 residues. V shed 4 bases, J shed 5 bases, and the junction held 4 bases outside the gene matches. The CDR3 DNA reads as TGTGCCACCAGTGAACACGGGACAGACAATGAGCAGTTCTTC. It codes for CATSEHGTDNEQFF.

About this clone itself: This sample includes further DNA sequences coding for the same CDR3. This rearrangement joins TRBV11-2 to TRBJ2-7; D remains ambiguous. CDR1 is SGHAT, CDR2 FQNNGV, per germline. Trimming left V 5 bases short and J 3 bases short, with 5 bases between. CDR3 length: 11 residues. The CDR3 sequence: CASSPRYEQYF. The CDR3 nucleotides read TGTGCCAGCAGCCCTCGCTACGAGCAGTACTTC.

The J gene is TRBJ1-3, the V gene TRBV11-2; perhaps TRBD1 as D (5 bases). Germline CDR1 and CDR2: SGHAT and FQNNGV. This CDR3 has 15 residues. V was trimmed by 1 base and J by 2 bases, leaving 9 bases between them. The CDR3 here is CASSLGTGPGNTIYF. The CDR3 DNA follows: TGTGCCAGCAGCTTAGGTACAGGACCTGGAAACACCATATATTTT.

The rearrangement uses TRBV9 and TRBJ1-1; D is ambiguous. From germline, CDR1 is SGDLS and CDR2 YYNGEE. CDR3 length: 14 amino acids. With 0 bases removed from V and 3 bases from J, the gap between germline ends came to 9 bases. This CDR3 is CASSVAGRDTEAFF. The CDR3 bases are TGTGCCAGCAGCGTAGCTGGGAGGGACACTGAAGCTTTCTTT.

The rearrangement joins TRBV4-1 to TRBJ1-5; the match to TRBD1 covers 8 bases. The CDR3 totals 17 residues. Germline values: CDR1 MGHRA, CDR2 YSYEKL. Losses at the gene ends were 0 bases for V and 4 bases for J; bases not matched to a gene: 8. In DNA form, the CDR3 reads TGCGCCAGCAGCCAAGAACCGACAGGGGAGGGGAATCAGCCCCAGCATTTT. It translates to CASSQEPTGEGNQPQHF.

The V and J genes are TRBV12-3 or TRBV12-4 and TRBJ1-6; 8 bases are shared with TRBD1. The J segment lost 14 bases and the V segment lost 6 bases, leaving 3 bases of the junction unmatched. The CDR3 has 11 residues. The CDR3 protein is CASSQGQALHF. The CDR3 DNA follows: TGTGCCAGCAGCCAGGGACAGGCCCTCCACTTT.

The genes are TRBV30 and TRBJ1-5; a weak D match, TRBD1 (6 bases). The V end lost 2 bases, the J end lost 0 bases, and 11 bases lay between the germline ends. The CDR3 consists of 15 residues. Per germline, CDR1 GTSNPN and CDR2 SVGIG (reference sequence). CDR3 in DNA: TGTGCCTGGAGTACGACAGGACGTAGCAATCAGCCCCAGCATTTT. As protein: CAWSTTGRSNQPQHF.

The chain is built from TRBV28 and TRBJ1-2; 8 bases are shared with TRBD1. This CDR3 has 15 residues. CDR1 MDHEN and CDR2 SYDVKM come from the germline V gene. After removal of 5 bases from V and 4 bases from J, the junction contained 9 bases not matched to a gene. The CDR3 DNA reads as TGTGCCAGCAGTACTCCGACAGGGGCCCTCTATGGCTACACCTTC. It yields the protein CASSTPTGALYGYTF.

The J gene is TRBJ1-2, the V gene TRBV2; 7 bases match TRBD1. Germline loops: CDR1 SNHLY, CDR2 FYNNEI. CDR3 length: 18 amino acids. After removal of 6 bases from V and 2 bases from J, the junction contained 18 bases not matched to a gene. CDR3 sequence reads: CASSRERKTGTENYGYTF. The CDR3 DNA is TGTGCCAGCAGCAGAGAGAGGAAGACCGGGACAGAAAACTATGGCTACACCTTC.

This chain links TRBV7-6 with TRBJ1-3, with D possibly TRBD1 on 5 matching bases. The CDR3 is 14 residues long. Trimming left V 2 bases short and J 4 bases short, with 9 bases between. Germline V gives CDR1 SGHVS, CDR2 FNYEAQ. CDR3 in amino acids: CASSLSGSGNTIYF. The CDR3 coding sequence is TGTGCCAGCAGCTTATCAGGGTCAGGAAACACCATATATTTT.

The chain combines TRBV5-1 with TRBJ1-4; D is perhaps TRBD1 (5 bases). Per germline, CDR1 SGHRS and CDR2 YFSETQ. V lost 1 base and J lost 0, with 10 bases in between. The CDR3 extends over 16 amino acids. The CDR3 spells CASSLTGRSTNEKLFF. The CDR3 nucleotides are TGCGCCAGCAGCTTGACAGGAAGGTCAACTAATGAAAAACTGTTTTTT.

The rearrangement uses TRBV5-1 and TRBJ1-6, with TRBD1 matching over 9 bases. The CDR3 sequence is 18 residues long. Looked up from germline, CDR1 is SGHRS and CDR2 is YFSETQ. V dropped 0 bases and J dropped 2; count of bases not matched to a gene: 6. The CDR3, as DNA: TGCGCCAGCAGCTTGGACGGGACAGGGTCTGCCTATAATTCACCCCTCCACTTT. As protein: CASSLDGTGSAYNSPLHF.

This clone occurred once. The V gene is TRBV12-3 or TRBV12-4, the J gene TRBJ2-7, with 8 bases that match TRBD1. This CDR3 has 13 residues. V was clipped by 4 bases and J by 5 bases; unmatched bases: 4. The CDR3 spells CASSWTGSNEQYF. CDR3 DNA sequence: TGTGCCAGCAGTTGGACAGGGAGCAACGAGCAGTACTTC.

V usage is TRBV30 and J usage is TRBJ1-2, with 7 bases that match TRBD1. V lost 3 bases and J lost 7; bases outside the gene matches: 11. The CDR3 has 14 amino acids. Germline loops: CDR1 GTSNPN, CDR2 SVGIG (reference sequence). In DNA form, the CDR3 reads TGTGCCTGGAGCGCCGACAGGGCCCTCAGTGGCTACACCTTC. Protein sequence: CAWSADRALSGYTF.

V is TRBV5-4 and J is TRBJ2-1, with D tentatively TRBD2 (5 bases). The CDR3 totals 15 residues. The V and J ends lost 6 bases and 0 bases respectively, with 13 bases between them. Per germline, CDR1 SGHNT and CDR2 YYREEE (reference sequence). CDR3 protein: CASTQDSSSYNEQFF. CDR3 bases: TGTGCCAGCACCCAGGACTCTAGCTCCTACAATGAGCAGTTCTTC.

The chain is built from TRBV7-7 and TRBJ2-1; D is perhaps TRBD1 (5 bases). V was clipped by 5 bases and J by 5 bases, with 10 bases between them. The CDR3 totals 13 residues. Germline assignment: CDR1 SSHAT and CDR2 FNYEAQ (reference sequence). CDR3 nucleotide sequence: TGTGCCAGCAGCACCCAGGGTAACAATGAGCAGTTCTTC. It encodes CASSTQGNNEQFF.

Regarding this clone: At the DNA level, this CDR3 is encoded by other sequences in the same sample as well. V is TRBV18 and J is TRBJ1-3; a weak D match, TRBD1 (6 bases). Germline CDR1 is KGHSH and CDR2 is LQKENI. V lost 3 bases and J lost 2, with 8 bases in between. The CDR3 contains 14 residues. The CDR3: CASSPTGTGNTIYF. CDR3 DNA: TGTGCCAGCTCACCTACAGGGACTGGAAACACCATATATTTT.

The chain is built from TRBV30 and TRBJ2-2; 7 bases map to TRBD1. This CDR3 contains 18 residues. The V gene end was trimmed by 0 bases and the J gene end by 2 bases; junction bases not matched to a gene: 12. Germline CDR1 and CDR2: GTSNPN and SVGIG (reference sequence). The CDR3 nucleotides read TGTGCCTGGAGTGTACCACGACAGGGCCCAACTAACACCGGGGAGCTGTTTTTT. Amino acids: CAWSVPRQGPTNTGELFF.

The V call is TRBV6-5, the J call TRBJ2-7; 7 bases agree with TRBD1. Germline CDR1 reads MNHEY; CDR2 reads SVGAGI. V shed 6 bases, J shed 1 base, and the junction held 3 bases outside the gene matches. CDR3 length: 13 amino acids. The DNA for the CDR3 is TGTGCCAGCAGCCCGGGACAGTCCTACGAGCAGTACTTC. Translation gives CASSPGQSYEQYF.

V is TRBV5-1 and J is TRBJ2-3, with 7 bases aligning to TRBD1. The V gene end was trimmed by 4 bases and the J gene end by 2 bases; junction bases not matched to a gene: 4. The CDR3 runs to 14 residues. Germline lookup yields CDR1 SGHRS and CDR2 YFSETQ. Here the CDR3 reads CASSRDSLTDTQYF. DNA for the CDR3: TGCGCCAGCAGCCGGGACAGTCTCACAGATACGCAGTATTTT.

The V gene is TRBV2, the J gene TRBJ2-7; D unresolved. CDR1 and CDR2 (germline): SNHLY, FYNNEI. V lost 8 bases, J lost 5 bases, and 7 bases lay in between. The CDR3 has 10 amino acids. This chain's CDR3 is CASQEDEQYF. For the CDR3, the DNA is TGTGCCAGCCAGGAAGACGAGCAGTACTTC. The full variable domain, its missing parts supplied by reference TRBV2 and TRBJ2-7, is EPEVTQTPSHQVTQMGQEVILRCVPISNHLYFYWYRQILGQKVEFLVSFYNNEISEKSEIFDDQFSVERPDGSNFTLKIRSTKLEDSAMYFCASQEDEQYFGPGTRLTVT.

The chain employs TRBV6-2 or TRBV6-3 and TRBJ2-1; 9 nucleotides align to TRBD2. Germline CDR1 is MNHEY and CDR2 is SVGEGT. The CDR3 loop spans 14 amino acids. V was pared by 2 bases and J by 14 bases, with 10 bases of the junction left unmatched. CDR3 residues: CASSYTRSGGGEFF. In nucleotides, the CDR3 is TGTGCCAGCAGTTACACTCGCTCAGGCGGGGGGGAGTTCTTC.

The chain employs TRBV5-1 and TRBJ1-2; D possibly corresponds to TRBD1 (5 bases). Germline values: CDR1 SGHRS, CDR2 YFSETQ. This CDR3 contains 13 residues. Trimming took 4 bases from V and 5 from J, leaving 12 bases between them. The CDR3 DNA follows: TGCGCCAGCAGCCTAGACAGACAATATGGCTACACCTTC. It encodes CASSLDRQYGYTF.

J is TRBJ2-2 and V is TRBV7-9, with 8 positions matching TRBD1. Per germline, CDR1 SEHNR and CDR2 FQNEAQ (reference sequence). The CDR3 is made up of 14 amino acids. The V segment lost 4 bases and the J segment 6 bases; nucleotides outside the gene matches: 4. The CDR3: CASSSGGMAGELFF. CDR3 coding DNA: TGTGCCAGCAGCTCAGGGGGCATGGCCGGGGAGCTGTTTTTT.